This TCR beta chain was captured by sequencing in a study of cytomegalovirus exposure and HLA in healthy donors. The primer mix had 60 Vbeta and 13 Jbeta primers. The assay was immunoSEQ multiplex PCR, and TCRdb's table has in-frame clones only and misses some. The sample lists some 120,000 clones, 75% to 90% occurring once. The germline CDR1 and CDR2 sequences are SGHRS and YFSETQ. J lost 10 bases, V lost 7 bases, and 11 bases had no gene match. The CDR3 totals 14 residues. Study-wide results and limits: Upon later analysis, HLA-associated TCR beta chains proved more clonally expanded than other, equally common chains. In a later analysis, at a false discovery rate of 0.05, roughly 17,000 TCR beta sequences were associated with HLA alleles. Analysis was carried out at a later point, and it linked a missense DCLRE1C variant to TCR beta V- and J-gene trimming. There were about 160 TCR beta chains listed as cytomegalovirus-associated.

With regard to this clone: Its matching antigen is unknown.

The sequencing input was PBMCs. The TCR sequence derives from a man aged 40-49 years in good health and CMV-seronegative. V and J are TRBV5-1 and TRBJ2-1, with 10 positions matching TRBD1. CDR3 nucleotide sequence: TGCGCCAGCCTACCGGGACAGGGGTGGAACGAGCAGTTCTTC. It encodes CASLPGQGWNEQFF.